This TCR beta chain was recovered during a study of response to subunit inactivated influenza vaccine (dated by TCRdb to 2016 to 2019). Notes on the research overall: Deep quantitative T cell receptor repertoire profiling was used in the study to track responses to a trivalent subunit inactivated influenza vaccine. Points the paper makes about the study in general: The authors proposed that each seasonal influenza vaccination may bring in only a limited number of new T cells.

This clonotype was seen at least ten times. It lacks a known antigen. Qualities for individual bases were not recorded, and no much larger clone is one base off. Library method: RT-PCR. The sequencer listed for this sample is Illumina HiSeq 2500. The public reads were quality trimmed at Q25 with fastp and then assembled into clones with MiXCR by TCRdb, keeping productive beta chains. For every CDR3 protein sequence, its rows merge into one entry that carries the most common genes and DNA. This sample gives some 500,000 distinct CDR3 sequences in total; roughly 25% of them show up just once. Over 1.5% of the sample comes from the top ten. The clonotype was recovered from a man aged 50 to 60 who received an inactivated influenza vaccine. Donor details come from another sample of the same person, matched by shared clones. Source: CD4+ T cells sorted from PBMCs, taken 5 to 6 days after vaccination.

The CDR3 in this case is CASSLLAASYNEQFF. The DNA sequence reads TGTGCCAGCAGTTTATTGGCAGCCTCCTACAATGAGCAGTTCTTC. The V gene is TRBV12-3 or TRBV12-4 and the J gene is TRBJ2-1; the D segment cannot be called with confidence. The trim is 2 bases for V and 0 bases for J, with a gap of 8 bases between the germline ends. The CDR3 covers 15 residues, taking in both the cysteine and the phenylalanine. Just the 45-base CDR3 DNA is kept, in frame starting at base 1.